This T cell receptor beta chain was obtained from a study of blood T cell repertoires in COVID-19. V lost 6 bases and J lost 3; bases outside the gene matches: 5. CDR1 KGHSH and CDR2 LQKENI come from the germline V gene. The CDR3 sequence is 14 residues long. Measured with immunoSEQ multiplex PCR; TCRdb has only the in-frame clones, and not every one. The sample consists of roughly 250,000 clones, around 88% of them appearing once. What was sequenced was peripheral blood. This clonotype originated in a man aged 25-40 years with acute or convalescent COVID-19. The chain links TRBV18 to TRBJ1-2; TRBD1 matches 9 bases. In nucleotides, the CDR3 is TGTGCCAGCTCCTTACAGGGGGCTTACTATGGCTACACCTTC. This gives the protein CASSLQGAYYGYTF.